The 9 T cell receptor beta chains below come from one sample, sequenced in a study of cytomegalovirus exposure and HLA in healthy donors (dated by TCRdb to about 2017). Library method: the immunoSEQ multiplex PCR assay. A mixture of 60 forward primers for TCR Vbeta segments and 13 reverse primers for TCR Jbeta segments was used in the multiplex PCR. Drawn from immuneACCESS, this table holds only the in-frame rearrangements with V and J called that TCRdb kept. Clones are partly lost; checked studies trace under half to an unresolved V gene and leave the rest unexplained. The sample profile shows 150,000 to 200,000 clones; around three quarters of them were found once. The top ten clonotypes cover roughly 1.9% of the sample. The sequenced material came from PBMCs. Receptors were obtained from a woman aged 25 to 39 in good health and CMV-seropositive.

The chain employs TRBV19 and TRBJ1-2, with 7 bases identical to TRBD1. The CDR3 has 15 residues. The V segment lost 7 bases and the J segment 0 bases; nucleotides outside the gene matches: 8. CDR1 and CDR2 from the germline V gene are LNHDA and SQIVND (reference sequence). Here the CDR3 DNA reads TGTGCCAGTAACCCGGGACAGTATCCTAACTATGGCTACACCTTC. Translating gives CASNPGQYPNYGYTF.

The rearrangement joins TRBV2 to TRBJ2-1, with 9 positions matching TRBD1. CDR3 size: 15 residues. After removal of 5 bases from V and 7 bases from J, the junction contained 9 bases not matched to a gene. Looked up from germline, CDR1 is SNHLY and CDR2 is FYNNEI. CDR3 region: CASSRDREVWNEQFF. DNA of the CDR3: TGTGCCAGCAGTCGGGACAGGGAGGTATGGAATGAGCAGTTCTTC.

The chain links TRBV5-1 to TRBJ2-7; 8 bases align to TRBD2. This CDR3 spans 14 amino acids. The V segment lost 0 bases and the J segment 2 bases; nucleotides outside the gene matches: 1. Looked up from germline, CDR1 is SGHRS and CDR2 is YFSETQ. The CDR3 DNA follows: TGCGCCAGCAGCTTGGCAGCGGGGGCCTACGAGCAGTACTTC. Translation gives CASSLAAGAYEQYF.

The V call is TRBV9, the J call TRBJ2-7, with 9 bases fitting TRBD1. CDR3 length: 16 residues. Trimming removed 3 bases from V and 6 bases from J; junction bases left unmatched: 13. CDR1 and CDR2 (germline): SGDLS, YYNGEE. In nucleotides, the CDR3 is TGTGCCAGCAGCGCGCATACCCGGGACAGGGCAACCGAGCAGTACTTC. It is translated as CASSAHTRDRATEQYF.

This chain connects TRBV6-6 to TRBJ1-1; D is possibly TRBD1 (6 bases). Trimming left V 7 bases short and J 3 bases short, with 15 bases between. Per germline, CDR1 MNHNY and CDR2 SVGAGI (reference sequence). The CDR3 covers 14 residues. CDR3 nucleotide sequence: TGTGCCAGCACCCTGGCGGGGGCCTACACTGAAGCTTTCTTT. Amino acid sequence: CASTLAGAYTEAFF.

The chain couples TRBV10-2 to TRBJ2-1; no definite D call. The V gene's germline CDR1 is WSHSY and CDR2 SAAADI. This CDR3 is 15 amino acids long. Trimming stripped 1 base from V and 4 bases from J, with 11 bases between. DNA for the CDR3: TGCGCCAGCAGTGAGTTTAGCATCGCGTACAATGAGCAGTTCTTC. Translation: CASSEFSIAYNEQFF.

The rearrangement uses TRBV7-2 and TRBJ2-1; weak D call: TRBD1 (6 bases). Germline-derived CDR1 and CDR2 are SGHTA and FQGNSA. The CDR3 is 17 residues long. V lost 2 bases and J 2 bases, leaving 16 bases between the germline ends. CDR3 DNA: TGTGCCAGCAGCTTATCTCCGGGACCAGGGGCCTACAATGAGCAGTTCTTC. Its protein is CASSLSPGPGAYNEQFF.

V and J are TRBV11-2 and TRBJ1-1; maybe TRBD1 (5 bases). Trimming pared 4 bases from V and 1 base from J, leaving 13 bases between. The CDR3 is made up of 15 amino acids. Germline-derived CDR1 and CDR2 are SGHAT and FQNNGV. CDR3 amino acids: CASSSYITGNTEAFF. In nucleotides, the CDR3 is TGTGCCAGCAGCTCCTATATAACAGGGAACACTGAAGCTTTCTTT.

This clone has a handful of counts. The chain uses TRBV30 and TRBJ1-5, with 8 bases fitting TRBD1. This CDR3 is 16 amino acids long. The V and J ends lost 4 bases and 3 bases, in that order; junction bases with no gene match: 11. Per germline, CDR1 GTSNPN and CDR2 SVGIG (reference sequence). CDR3 residues: CAWMPRTGYNNQPQHF. The CDR3, as DNA: TGTGCCTGGATGCCCCGGACAGGGTATAACAATCAGCCCCAGCATTTT.